The clone carrying this TCR beta chain showed up just a few times. The data originate from a study of T-cell memory formation after mild COVID-19. CDR3 length: 17 amino acids. The V gene end was trimmed by 5 bases and the J gene end by 0 bases; junction bases not matched to a gene: 9. In germline, CDR1 is SGHVS, CDR2 FQNEAQ. TCRdb re-called the 5' RACE reads with MiXCR, one entry per CDR3 protein. The top ten clones hold about 23% of a sample with some 200,000 distinct CDR3 sequences, around 21% of them seen once. This sequence originates from an adult woman who had mild COVID-19 (a few samples of this study predate the infection). Cell type and time point are not known. V usage is TRBV7-8 and J usage is TRBJ2-5, with TRBD2 matching 10 bases. The sample consisted of PBMCs or a T cell subset sorted from them (not recorded which). This CDR3 reads CASSPGGLATYQETQYF. CDR3 in DNA: TGTGCCAGCAGCCCGGGGGGACTAGCGACGTACCAAGAGACCCAGTACTTC.